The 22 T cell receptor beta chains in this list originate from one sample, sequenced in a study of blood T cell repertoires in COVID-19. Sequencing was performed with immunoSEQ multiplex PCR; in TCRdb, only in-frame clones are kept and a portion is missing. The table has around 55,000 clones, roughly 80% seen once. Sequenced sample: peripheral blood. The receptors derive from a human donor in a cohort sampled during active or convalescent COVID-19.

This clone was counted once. The CDR3 is CASSPDRGTSGYTF. DNA of the CDR3: TGTGCCAGCAGTCCTGACAGGGGAACGTCTGGCTACACCTTC. V and J are TRBV5-6 and TRBJ1-2; 8 positions agree with TRBD1. This CDR3 spans 14 amino acids. With V trimmed by 5 bases and J by 7 bases, 10 bases remained unmatched. CDR1 and CDR2 (germline): SGHDT, YYEEEE. The whole variable domain, filled in from reference TRBV5-6 and TRBJ1-2, reads DAGVTQSPTHLIKTRGQQVTLRCSPKSGHDTVSWYQQALGQGPQFIFQYYEEEERQRGNFPDRFSGHQFPNYSSELNVNALLLGDSALYLCASSPDRGTSGYTFGSGTRLTVV.

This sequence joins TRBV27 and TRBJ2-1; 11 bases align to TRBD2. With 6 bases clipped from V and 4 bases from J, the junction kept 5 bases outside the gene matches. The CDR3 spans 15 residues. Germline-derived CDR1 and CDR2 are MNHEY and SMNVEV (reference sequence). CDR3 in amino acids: CASSQTSGAYNEQFF. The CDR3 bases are TGTGCCAGCAGCCAGACTAGCGGGGCATACAATGAGCAGTTCTTC.

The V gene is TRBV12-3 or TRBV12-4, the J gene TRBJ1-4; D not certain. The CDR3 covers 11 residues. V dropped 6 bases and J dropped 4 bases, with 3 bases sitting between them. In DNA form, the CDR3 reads TGTGCCAGCAGCCTTAATGAAAAACTGTTTTTT. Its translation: CASSLNEKLFF.

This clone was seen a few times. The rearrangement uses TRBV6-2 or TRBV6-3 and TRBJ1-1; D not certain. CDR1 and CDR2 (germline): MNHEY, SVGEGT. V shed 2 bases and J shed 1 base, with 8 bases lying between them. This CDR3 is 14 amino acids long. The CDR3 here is CASSYQVRNTEAFF. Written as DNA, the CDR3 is TGTGCCAGCAGTTACCAGGTCCGGAACACTGAAGCTTTCTTT.

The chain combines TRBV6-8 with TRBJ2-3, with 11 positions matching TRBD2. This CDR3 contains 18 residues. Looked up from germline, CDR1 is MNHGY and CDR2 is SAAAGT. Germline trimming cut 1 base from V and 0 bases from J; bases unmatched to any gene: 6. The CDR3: CASSYLAGGATSTDTQYF. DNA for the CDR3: TGTGCCAGCAGTTACTTAGCGGGGGGGGCAACTAGCACAGATACGCAGTATTTT.

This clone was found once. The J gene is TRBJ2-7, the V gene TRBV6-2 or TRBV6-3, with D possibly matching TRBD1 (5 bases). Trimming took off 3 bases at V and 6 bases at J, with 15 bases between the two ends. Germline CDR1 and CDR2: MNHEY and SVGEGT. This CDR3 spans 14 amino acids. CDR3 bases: TGTGCCAGCAGTTATCAGGCAGGGTTTTCCGAGCAGTACTTC. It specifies CASSYQAGFSEQYF.

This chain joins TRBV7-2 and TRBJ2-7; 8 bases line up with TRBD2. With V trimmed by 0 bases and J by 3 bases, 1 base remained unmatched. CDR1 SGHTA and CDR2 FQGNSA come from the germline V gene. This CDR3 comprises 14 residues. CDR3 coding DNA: TGTGCCAGCAGCTTAGCCGGGGGGGGCTACGAGCAGTACTTC. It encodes CASSLAGGGYEQYF.

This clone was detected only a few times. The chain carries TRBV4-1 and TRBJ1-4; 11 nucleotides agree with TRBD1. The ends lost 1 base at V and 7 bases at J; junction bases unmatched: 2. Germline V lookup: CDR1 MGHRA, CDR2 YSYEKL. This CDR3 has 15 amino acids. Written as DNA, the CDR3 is TGCGCCAGCAGCCAAGTGGGGACAGGGGGTGAAAAACTGTTTTTT. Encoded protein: CASSQVGTGGEKLFF.

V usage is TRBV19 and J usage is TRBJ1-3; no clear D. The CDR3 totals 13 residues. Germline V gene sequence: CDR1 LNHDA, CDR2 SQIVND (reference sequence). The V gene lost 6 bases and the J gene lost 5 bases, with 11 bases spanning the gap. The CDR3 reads CASSRPQRNTIYF. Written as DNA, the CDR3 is TGTGCCAGTAGCAGGCCCCAGAGAAACACCATATATTTT.

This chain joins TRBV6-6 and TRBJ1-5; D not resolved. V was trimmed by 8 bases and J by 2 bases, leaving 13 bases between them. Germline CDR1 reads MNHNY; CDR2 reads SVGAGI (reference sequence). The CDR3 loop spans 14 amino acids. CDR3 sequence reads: CASRLREGNQPQHF. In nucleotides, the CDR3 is TGTGCCAGCCGATTGAGGGAGGGCAATCAGCCCCAGCATTTT.

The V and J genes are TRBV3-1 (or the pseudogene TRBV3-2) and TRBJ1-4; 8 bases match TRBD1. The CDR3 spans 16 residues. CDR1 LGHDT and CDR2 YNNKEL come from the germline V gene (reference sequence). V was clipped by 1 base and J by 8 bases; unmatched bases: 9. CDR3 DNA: TGTGCCAGCAGCCAAGGTCAGGGGGCGACGAGGGAAAAACTGTTTTTT. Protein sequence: CASSQGQGATREKLFF.

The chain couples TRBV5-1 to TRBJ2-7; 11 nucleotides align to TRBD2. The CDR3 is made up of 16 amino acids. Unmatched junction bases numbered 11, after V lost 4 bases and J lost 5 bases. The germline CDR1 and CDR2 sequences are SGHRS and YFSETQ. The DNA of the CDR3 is TGCGCCAGCAGCCTCCCTACTAGCGGGGGACTAGACGAGCAGTACTTC. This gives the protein CASSLPTSGGLDEQYF.

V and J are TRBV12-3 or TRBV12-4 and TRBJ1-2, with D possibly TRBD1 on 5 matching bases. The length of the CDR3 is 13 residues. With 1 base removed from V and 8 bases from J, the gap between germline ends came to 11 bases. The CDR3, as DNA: TGTGCCAGCAGTTTAGGGGCAACAGGCGGCTACACCTTC. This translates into CASSLGATGGYTF.

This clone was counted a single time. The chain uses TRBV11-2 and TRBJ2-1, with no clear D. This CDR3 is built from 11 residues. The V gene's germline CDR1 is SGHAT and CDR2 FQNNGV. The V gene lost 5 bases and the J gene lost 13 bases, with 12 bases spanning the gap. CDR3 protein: CASSTSVVQFF. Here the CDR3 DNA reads TGTGCCAGCAGCACAAGCGTGGTTCAGTTCTTC.

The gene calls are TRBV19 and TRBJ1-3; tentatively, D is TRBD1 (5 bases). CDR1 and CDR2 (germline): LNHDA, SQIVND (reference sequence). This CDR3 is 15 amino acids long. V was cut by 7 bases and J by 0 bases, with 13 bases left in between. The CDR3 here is CASTPTDVSGNTIYF. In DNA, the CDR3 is TGTGCCAGTACCCCGACAGACGTCTCTGGAAACACCATATATTTT.

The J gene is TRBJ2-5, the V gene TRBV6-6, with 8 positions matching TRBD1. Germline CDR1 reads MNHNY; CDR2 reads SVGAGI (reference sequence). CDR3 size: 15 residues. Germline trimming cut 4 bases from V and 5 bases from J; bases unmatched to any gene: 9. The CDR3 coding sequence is TGTGCCAGCAGTTCACCATCGACAGGGGAGGAGACCCAGTACTTC. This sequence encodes CASSSPSTGEETQYF.

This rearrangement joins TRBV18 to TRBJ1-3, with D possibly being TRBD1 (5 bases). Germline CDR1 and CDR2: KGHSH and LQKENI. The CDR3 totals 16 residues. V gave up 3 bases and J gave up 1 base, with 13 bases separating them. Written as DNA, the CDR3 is TGTGCCAGCTCACCTTCCGGCGGGGGATCTGGAAACACCATATATTTT. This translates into CASSPSGGGSGNTIYF.

This chain's CDR3 is CASNPAGSSNQPQHF. For the CDR3, the DNA is TGTGCCAGTAATCCAGCAGGAAGCAGCAATCAGCCCCAGCATTTT. The V and J genes are TRBV19 and TRBJ1-5; D not resolved. The CDR3 totals 15 residues. In germline, CDR1 is LNHDA, CDR2 SQIVND (reference sequence). V was pared by 7 bases and J by 1 base, with 14 bases between.

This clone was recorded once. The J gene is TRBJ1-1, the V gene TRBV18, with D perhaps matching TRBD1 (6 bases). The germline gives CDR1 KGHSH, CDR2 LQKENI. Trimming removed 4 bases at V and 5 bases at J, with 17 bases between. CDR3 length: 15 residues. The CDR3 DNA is TGTGCCAGCTCACTGGATTTGGAGAGGGGGACTGAAGCTTTCTTT. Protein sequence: CASSLDLERGTEAFF.

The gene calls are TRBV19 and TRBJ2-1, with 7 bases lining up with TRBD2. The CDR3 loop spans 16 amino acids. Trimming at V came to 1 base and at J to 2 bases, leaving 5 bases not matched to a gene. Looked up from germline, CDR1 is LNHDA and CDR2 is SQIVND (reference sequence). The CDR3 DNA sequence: TGTGCCAGTAGTATAGCCCAGCGGGGCCCCTACAATGAGCAGTTCTTC. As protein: CASSIAQRGPYNEQFF. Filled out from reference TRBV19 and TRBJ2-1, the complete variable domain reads DGGITQSPKYLFRKEGQNVTLSCEQNLNHDAMYWYRQDPGQGLRLIYYSQIVNDFQKGDIAEGYSVSREKKESFPLTVTSAQKNPTAFYLCASSIAQRGPYNEQFFGPGTRLTVL.

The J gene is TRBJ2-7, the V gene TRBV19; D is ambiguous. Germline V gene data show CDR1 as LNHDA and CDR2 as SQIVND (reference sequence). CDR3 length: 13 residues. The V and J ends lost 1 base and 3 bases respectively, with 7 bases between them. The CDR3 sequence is CASSIVSGYEQYF. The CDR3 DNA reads TGTGCCAGTAGTATAGTTTCAGGCTACGAGCAGTACTTC.

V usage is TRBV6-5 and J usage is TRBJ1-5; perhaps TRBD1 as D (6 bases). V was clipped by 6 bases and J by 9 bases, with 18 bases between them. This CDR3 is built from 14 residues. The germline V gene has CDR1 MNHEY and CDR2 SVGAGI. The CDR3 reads CASRPQTGGGPQHF. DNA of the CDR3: TGTGCCAGCAGACCTCAGACAGGCGGAGGGCCCCAGCATTTT.